This T cell receptor (beta chain) was sequenced in a study of blood T cells in healthy people across ages. Germline V CDR1 and CDR2: LGHNA, YNFKEQ. V shed 0 bases and J shed 0 bases, with 9 bases lying between them. The CDR3 has 15 amino acids. This clonotype was seen just once. Primers used in a second PCR of about 6 to 11 cycles were a sample-barcoded 5' primer and a J-beta primer mix. In TCRdb, the 5' RACE reads were re-called with MiXCR into one record per CDR3 protein. The sample contains about 1.4 million distinct CDR3 sequences, approximately 59% of which appear only once. This clonotype was obtained from a man younger than 35 in good health. The chain is built from TRBV4-2 and TRBJ2-7, with D maybe TRBD2 (5 bases). Specimen: blood. This CDR3 reads CASSQDPGYSYEQYF. CDR3 coding DNA: TGTGCCAGCAGCCAAGATCCGGGATACTCCTACGAGCAGTACTTC.